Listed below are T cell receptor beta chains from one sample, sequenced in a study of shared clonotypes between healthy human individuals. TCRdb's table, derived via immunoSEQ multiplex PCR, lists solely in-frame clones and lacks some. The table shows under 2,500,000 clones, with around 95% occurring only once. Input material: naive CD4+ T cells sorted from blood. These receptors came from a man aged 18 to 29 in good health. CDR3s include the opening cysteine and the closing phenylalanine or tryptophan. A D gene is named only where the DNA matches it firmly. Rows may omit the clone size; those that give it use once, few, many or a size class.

CATTLGTTLGNTIYF | TGTGCCACTACGCTCGGGACAACCCTTGGAAACACCATATATTTT | TRBJ1-3 | . | TRBV28 | .
CASSLGDFGGSPLHF | TGTGCCAGCAGTTTAGGGGACTTTGGAGGTTCACCCCTCCACTTT | TRBJ1-6 | few | TRBV28 | .
CASSVGLAGGGNYEQYF | TGTGCCAGCAGCGTAGGTCTAGCGGGAGGTGGGAACTACGAGCAGTACTTC | TRBJ2-7 | . | TRBV9 | TRBD2
CAWSQSGVSAQPQHF | TGTGCCTGGAGTCAATCGGGGGTCTCAGCTCAGCCCCAGCATTTT | TRBJ1-5 | once | TRBV30 | .
CASSLRGGVDTQYF | TGCGCCAGCAGCTTGAGGGGGGGCGTTGATACGCAGTATTTT | TRBJ2-3 | . | TRBV5-1 | .
CASSLIRGTDTQYF | TGTGCCAGCAGTTTAATTAGGGGCACAGATACGCAGTATTTT | TRBJ2-3 | . | TRBV27 | .
CASSIENSPTRPYEQYF | TGTGCCAGTAGTATAGAGAACAGTCCTACGAGGCCCTACGAGCAGTACTTC | TRBJ2-7 | . | TRBV19 | .
CASRPSGTQGRYGYTF | TGTGCCAGCAGACCCTCCGGGACCCAAGGAAGGTATGGCTACACCTTC | TRBJ1-2 | . | TRBV14 | .
CASKNRVGELFF | TGTGCCAGCAAGAATCGGGTCGGGGAGCTGTTTTTT | TRBJ2-2 | . | TRBV6-5 | .
CASSPDWTYEQYF | TGCGCCAGCAGCCCCGACTGGACCTACGAGCAGTACTTC | TRBJ2-7 | . | TRBV5-1 | .